The present T cell receptor (beta chain) was sequenced within a study of cytomegalovirus exposure and HLA in healthy donors. Study-level findings and limits: Later analysis reportedly placed an Asian-associated ancestry cluster below the roughly 670-donor mean in N-insertions. Later analysis suggested links between common viral pathogens and several top significant clusters.

This clone was seen only once. What it binds is unknown. The primer mix had 60 Vbeta and 13 Jbeta primers. Data came from immunoSEQ multiplex PCR; TCRdb stores just in-frame clones and leaves some out. Of 60,000 to 70,000 clones in the sample, under 85% were seen once. The receptor was isolated from a woman aged 25-40 years in good health and CMV-seronegative. The specimen sequenced was PBMCs.

CDR3: CASSPPGAGSSGNTIYF. CDR3 in DNA: TGTGCCAGCTCACCCCCCGGAGCGGGGAGCTCTGGAAACACCATATATTTT. The rearrangement joins TRBV18 to TRBJ1-3; D is unclear. CDR3 size: 17 residues. V dropped 3 bases and J dropped 0 bases, with 15 bases sitting between them. Per the germline V gene, CDR1 is KGHSH and CDR2 is LQKENI.